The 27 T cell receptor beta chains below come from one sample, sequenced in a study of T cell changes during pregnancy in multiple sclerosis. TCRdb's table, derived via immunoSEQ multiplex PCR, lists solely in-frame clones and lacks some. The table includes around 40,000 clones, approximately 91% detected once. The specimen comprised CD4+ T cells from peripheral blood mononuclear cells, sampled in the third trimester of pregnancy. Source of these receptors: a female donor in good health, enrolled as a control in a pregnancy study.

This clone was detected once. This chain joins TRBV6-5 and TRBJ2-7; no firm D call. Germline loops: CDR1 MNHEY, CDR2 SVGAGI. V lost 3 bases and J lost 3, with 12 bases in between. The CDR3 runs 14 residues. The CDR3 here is CASSYDPTRYEQYF. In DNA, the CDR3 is TGTGCCAGCAGTTATGACCCGACTCGCTACGAGCAGTACTTC.

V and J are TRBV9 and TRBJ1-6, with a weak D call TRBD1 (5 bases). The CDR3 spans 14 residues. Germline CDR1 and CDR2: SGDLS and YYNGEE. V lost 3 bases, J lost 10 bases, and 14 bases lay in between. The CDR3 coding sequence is TGTGCCAGCAGCGCACAGGTAATGGGGTCACCCCTCCACTTT. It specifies CASSAQVMGSPLHF.

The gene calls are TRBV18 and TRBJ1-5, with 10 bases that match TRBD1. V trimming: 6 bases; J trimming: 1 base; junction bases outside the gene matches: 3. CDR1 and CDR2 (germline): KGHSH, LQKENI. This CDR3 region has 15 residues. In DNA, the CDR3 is TGTGCCAGCTCCCTGGGACAGGGGAGCAATCAGCCCCAGCATTTT. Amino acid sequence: CASSLGQGSNQPQHF.

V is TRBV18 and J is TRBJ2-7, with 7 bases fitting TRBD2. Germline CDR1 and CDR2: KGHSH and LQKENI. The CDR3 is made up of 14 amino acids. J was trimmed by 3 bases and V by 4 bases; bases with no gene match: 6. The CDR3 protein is CASSRAGDSYEQYF. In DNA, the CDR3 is TGTGCCAGCTCACGGGCGGGGGATAGCTACGAGCAGTACTTC.

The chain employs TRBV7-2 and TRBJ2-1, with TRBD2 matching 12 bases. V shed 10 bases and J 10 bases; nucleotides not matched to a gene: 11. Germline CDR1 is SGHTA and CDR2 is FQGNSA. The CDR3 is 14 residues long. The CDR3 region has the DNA TGTGCCACCTCACTAGCGGGAGGTTCAGGGGAGCAGTTCTTC. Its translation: CATSLAGGSGEQFF.

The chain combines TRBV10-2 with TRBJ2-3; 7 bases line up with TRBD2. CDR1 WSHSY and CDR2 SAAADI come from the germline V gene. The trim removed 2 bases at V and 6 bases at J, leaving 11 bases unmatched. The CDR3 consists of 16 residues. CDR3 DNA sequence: TGCGCCAGCAGTGAGACCAGCGGGACCTTGCAGGATACGCAGTATTTT. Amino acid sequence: CASSETSGTLQDTQYF.

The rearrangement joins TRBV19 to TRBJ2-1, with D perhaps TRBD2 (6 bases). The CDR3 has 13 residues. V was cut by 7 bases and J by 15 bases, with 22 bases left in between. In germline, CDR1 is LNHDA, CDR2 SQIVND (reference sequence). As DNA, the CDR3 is TGTGCCAGTATCCCGCCGGGGAGGAGGACGATGTTCTTC. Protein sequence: CASIPPGRRTMFF.

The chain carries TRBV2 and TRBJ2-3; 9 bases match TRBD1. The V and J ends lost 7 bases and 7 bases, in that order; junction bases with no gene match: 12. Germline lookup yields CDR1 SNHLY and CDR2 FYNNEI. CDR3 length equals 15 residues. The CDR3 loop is CASNLPGTGLNTQYF. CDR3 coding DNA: TGTGCCAGCAATCTGCCCGGGACAGGGTTGAATACGCAGTATTTT.

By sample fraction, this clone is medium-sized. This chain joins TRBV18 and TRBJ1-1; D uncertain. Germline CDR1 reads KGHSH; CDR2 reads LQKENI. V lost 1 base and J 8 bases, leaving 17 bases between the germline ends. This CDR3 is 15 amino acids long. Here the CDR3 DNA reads TGTGCCAGCTCACCACAAGAGGGAATAACCGACGAAGCTTTCTTT. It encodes CASSPQEGITDEAFF.

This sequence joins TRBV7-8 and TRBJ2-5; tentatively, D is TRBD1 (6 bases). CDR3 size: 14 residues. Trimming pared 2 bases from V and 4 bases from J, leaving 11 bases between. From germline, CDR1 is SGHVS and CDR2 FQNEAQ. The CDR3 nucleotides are TGTGCCAGCAGCTTAACAGGGTCCCTAGAGACCCAGTACTTC. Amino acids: CASSLTGSLETQYF. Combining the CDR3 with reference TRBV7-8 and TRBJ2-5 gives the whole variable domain GAGVSQSPRYKVAKRGQDVALRCDPISGHVSLFWYQQALGQGPEFLTYFQNEAQLDKSGLPSDRFFAERPEGSVSTLKIQRTQQEDSAVYLCASSLTGSLETQYFGPGTRLLVL.

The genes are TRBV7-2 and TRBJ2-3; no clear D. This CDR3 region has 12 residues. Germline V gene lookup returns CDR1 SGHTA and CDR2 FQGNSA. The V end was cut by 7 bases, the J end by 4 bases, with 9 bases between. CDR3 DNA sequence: TGTGCCAGCAACCTATCCCCAGATACGCAGTATTTT. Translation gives CASNLSPDTQYF.

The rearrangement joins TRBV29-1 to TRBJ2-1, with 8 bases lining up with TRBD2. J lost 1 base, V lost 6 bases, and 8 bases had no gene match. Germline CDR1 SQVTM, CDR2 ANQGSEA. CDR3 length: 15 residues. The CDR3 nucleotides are TGCAGCGTCGTCGGGAGGGGACGATCCTACAATGAGCAGTTCTTC. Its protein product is CSVVGRGRSYNEQFF.

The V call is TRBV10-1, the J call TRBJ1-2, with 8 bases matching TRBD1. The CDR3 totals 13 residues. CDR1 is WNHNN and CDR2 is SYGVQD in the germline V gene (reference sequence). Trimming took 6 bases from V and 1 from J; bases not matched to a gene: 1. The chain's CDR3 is CASRGQDNYGYTF. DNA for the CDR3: TGCGCCAGCAGGGGACAGGATAACTATGGCTACACCTTC.

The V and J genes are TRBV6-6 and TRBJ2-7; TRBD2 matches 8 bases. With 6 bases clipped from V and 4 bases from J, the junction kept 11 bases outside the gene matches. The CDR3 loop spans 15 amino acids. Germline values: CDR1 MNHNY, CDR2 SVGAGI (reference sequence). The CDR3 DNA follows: TGTGCCAGCAGCCCGGCCCCACTAGCGGCTTACGAGCAGTACTTC. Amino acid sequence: CASSPAPLAAYEQYF.

Here the CDR3 reads CASMRHRDEKLFF. Here the CDR3 DNA reads TGTGCCAGCATGCGTCACAGGGACGAAAAACTGTTTTTT. This rearrangement joins TRBV6-1 to TRBJ1-4; maybe TRBD1 (6 bases). Trimming took 7 bases from V and 8 from J, leaving 14 bases between them. CDR1 MNHNS and CDR2 SASEGT come from the germline V gene. This CDR3 is 13 amino acids long.

Here the CDR3 DNA reads TGTGCCAGCTCTTTAGCGGGCATATACTACGAGCAGTACTTC. This sequence encodes CASSLAGIYYEQYF. The chain recombines TRBV11-2 with TRBJ2-7; 7 bases map to TRBD2. The junction had 10 bases not matched to a gene; V was cut back by 8 bases and J by 3 bases. There are 14 residues in the CDR3. CDR1 is SGHAT and CDR2 is FQNNGV in the germline V gene.

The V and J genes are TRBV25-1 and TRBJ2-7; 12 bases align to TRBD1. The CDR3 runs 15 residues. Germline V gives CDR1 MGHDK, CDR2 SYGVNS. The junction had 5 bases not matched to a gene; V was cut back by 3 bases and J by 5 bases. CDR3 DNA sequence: TGTGCCAGCAGTGATGGAGGGACAGGGGGCCACGAGCAGTACTTC. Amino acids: CASSDGGTGGHEQYF.

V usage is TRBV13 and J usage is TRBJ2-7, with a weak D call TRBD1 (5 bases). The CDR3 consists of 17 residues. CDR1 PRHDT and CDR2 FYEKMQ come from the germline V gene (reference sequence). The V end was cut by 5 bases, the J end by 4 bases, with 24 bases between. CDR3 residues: CASSPQGRRSRLYEQYF. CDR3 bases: TGTGCCAGCAGCCCCCAGGGTCGGCGCTCTCGCCTGTACGAGCAGTACTTC.

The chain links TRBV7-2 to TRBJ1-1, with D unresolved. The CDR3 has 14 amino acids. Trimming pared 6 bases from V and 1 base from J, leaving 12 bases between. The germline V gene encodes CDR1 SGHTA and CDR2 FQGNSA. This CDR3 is CASRRGSTNTEAFF. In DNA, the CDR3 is TGTGCCAGCAGACGGGGAAGTACGAACACTGAAGCTTTCTTT.

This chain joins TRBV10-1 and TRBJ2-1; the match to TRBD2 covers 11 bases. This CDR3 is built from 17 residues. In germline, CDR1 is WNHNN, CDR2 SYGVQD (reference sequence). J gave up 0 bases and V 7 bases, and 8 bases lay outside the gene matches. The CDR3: CASNSGTSGDSYNEQFF. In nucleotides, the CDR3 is TGCGCCAGCAACTCCGGGACTAGCGGCGACTCCTACAATGAGCAGTTCTTC.

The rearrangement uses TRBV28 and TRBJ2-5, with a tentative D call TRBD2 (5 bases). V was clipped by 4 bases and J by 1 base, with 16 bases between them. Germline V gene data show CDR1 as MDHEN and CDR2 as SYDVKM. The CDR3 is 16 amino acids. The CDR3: CASSSPTELGQETQYF. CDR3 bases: TGTGCCAGCAGTTCCCCAACAGAACTAGGCCAAGAGACCCAGTACTTC.

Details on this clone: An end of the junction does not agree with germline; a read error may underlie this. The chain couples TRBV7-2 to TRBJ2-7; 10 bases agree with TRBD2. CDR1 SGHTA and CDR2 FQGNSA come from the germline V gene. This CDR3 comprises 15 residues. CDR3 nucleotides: TGTGCCAGCAGCTTAGAAGCAGGTGGTTCTAGCGGGAGACACTTC. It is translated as CASSLEAGGSSGRHF.

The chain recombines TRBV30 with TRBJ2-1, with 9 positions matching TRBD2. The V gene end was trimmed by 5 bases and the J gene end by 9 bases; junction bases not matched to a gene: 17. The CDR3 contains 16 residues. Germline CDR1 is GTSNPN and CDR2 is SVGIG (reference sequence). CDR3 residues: CAWSTGRGGGSTEQFF. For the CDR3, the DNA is TGTGCCTGGTCGACTGGGCGGGGGGGCGGTTCCACTGAGCAGTTCTTC.

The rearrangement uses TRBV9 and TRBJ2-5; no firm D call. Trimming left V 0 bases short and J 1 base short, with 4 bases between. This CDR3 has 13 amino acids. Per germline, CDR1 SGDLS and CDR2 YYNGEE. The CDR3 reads CASSVALQETQYF. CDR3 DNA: TGTGCCAGCAGCGTAGCCCTCCAAGAGACCCAGTACTTC.

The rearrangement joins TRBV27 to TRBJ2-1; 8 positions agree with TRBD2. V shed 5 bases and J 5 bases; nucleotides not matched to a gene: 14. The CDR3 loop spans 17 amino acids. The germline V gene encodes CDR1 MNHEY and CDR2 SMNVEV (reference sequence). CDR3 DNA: TGTGCCAGCAGTCGCCGTAGCACTAGCGGATTAGACAATGAGCAGTTCTTC. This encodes CASSRRSTSGLDNEQFF.

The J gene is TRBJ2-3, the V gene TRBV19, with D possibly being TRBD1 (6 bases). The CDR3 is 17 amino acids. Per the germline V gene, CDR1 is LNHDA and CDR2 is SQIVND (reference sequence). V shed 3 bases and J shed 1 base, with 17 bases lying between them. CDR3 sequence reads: CASSIPQGPRGTDTQYF. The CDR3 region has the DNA TGTGCCAGTAGTATCCCCCAGGGGCCGAGAGGCACAGATACGCAGTATTTT.

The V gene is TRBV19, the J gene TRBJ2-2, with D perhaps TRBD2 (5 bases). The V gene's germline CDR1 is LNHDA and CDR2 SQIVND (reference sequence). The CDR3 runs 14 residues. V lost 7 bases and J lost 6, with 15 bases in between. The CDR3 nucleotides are TGTGCCAGTACCCCCCTCCGGGAAGCCGGGGAGCTGTTTTTT. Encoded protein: CASTPLREAGELFF.